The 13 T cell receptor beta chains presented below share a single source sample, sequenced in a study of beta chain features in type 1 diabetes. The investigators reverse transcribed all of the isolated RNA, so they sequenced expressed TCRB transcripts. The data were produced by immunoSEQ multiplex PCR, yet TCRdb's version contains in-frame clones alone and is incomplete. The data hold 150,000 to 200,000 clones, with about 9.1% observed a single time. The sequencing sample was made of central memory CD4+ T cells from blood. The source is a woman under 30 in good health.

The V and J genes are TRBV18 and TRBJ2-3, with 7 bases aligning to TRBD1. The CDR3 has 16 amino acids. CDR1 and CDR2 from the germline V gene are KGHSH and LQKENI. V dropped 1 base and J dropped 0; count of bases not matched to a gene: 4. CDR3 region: CASSPRGQTSTDTQYF. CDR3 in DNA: TGTGCCAGCTCACCACGGGGACAGACTAGCACAGATACGCAGTATTTT.

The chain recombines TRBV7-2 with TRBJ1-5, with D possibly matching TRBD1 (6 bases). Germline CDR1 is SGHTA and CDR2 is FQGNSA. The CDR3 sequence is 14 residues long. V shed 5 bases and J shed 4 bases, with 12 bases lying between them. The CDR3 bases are TGTGCCAGCAGCCCTACAGGGTGGAATCAGCCCCAGCATTTT. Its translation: CASSPTGWNQPQHF.

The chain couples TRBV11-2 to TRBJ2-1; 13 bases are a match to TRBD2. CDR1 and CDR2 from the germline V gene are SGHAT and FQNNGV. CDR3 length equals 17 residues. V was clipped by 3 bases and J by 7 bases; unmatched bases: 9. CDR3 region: CASSFRGGLAGRNEQFF. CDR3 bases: TGTGCCAGCAGCTTTAGAGGGGGACTAGCGGGGCGTAATGAGCAGTTCTTC.

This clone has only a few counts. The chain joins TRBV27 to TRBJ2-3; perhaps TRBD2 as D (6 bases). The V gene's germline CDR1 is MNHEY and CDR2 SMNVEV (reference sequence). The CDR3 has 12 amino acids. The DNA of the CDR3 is TGTGCAACTAGGGCCAGCGGGGATACGCAGTATTTT. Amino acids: CATRASGDTQYF.

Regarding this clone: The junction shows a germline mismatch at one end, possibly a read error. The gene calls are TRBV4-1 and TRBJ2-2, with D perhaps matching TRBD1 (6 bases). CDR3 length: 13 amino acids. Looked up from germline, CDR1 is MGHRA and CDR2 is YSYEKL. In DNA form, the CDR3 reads TGTGCTGCCCGGGACACTAACACCGGGGAGCTGTTTTTT. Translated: CAARDTNTGELFF.

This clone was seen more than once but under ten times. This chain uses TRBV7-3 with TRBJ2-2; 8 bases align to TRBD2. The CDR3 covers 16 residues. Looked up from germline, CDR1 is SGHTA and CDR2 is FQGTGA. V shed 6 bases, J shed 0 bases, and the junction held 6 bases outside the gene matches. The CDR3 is CASRERGTTNTGELFF. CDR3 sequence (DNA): TGTGCCAGCAGGGAGCGGGGGACCACGAACACCGGGGAGCTGTTTTTT.

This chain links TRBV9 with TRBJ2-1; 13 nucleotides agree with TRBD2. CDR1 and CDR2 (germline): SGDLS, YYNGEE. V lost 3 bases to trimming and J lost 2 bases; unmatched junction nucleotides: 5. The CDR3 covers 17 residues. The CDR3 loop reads CASSATSGGSAYNEQFF. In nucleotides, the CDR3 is TGTGCCAGCAGCGCGACTAGCGGGGGGTCCGCCTACAATGAGCAGTTCTTC. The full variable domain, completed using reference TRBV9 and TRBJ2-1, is DSGVTQTPKHLITATGQRVTLRCSPRSGDLSVYWYQQSLDQGLQFLIQYYNGEERAKGNILERFSAQQFPDLHSELNLSSLELGDSALYFCASSATSGGSAYNEQFFGPGTRLTVL.

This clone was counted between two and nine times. The CDR3 protein is CASSFSVQGTGELFF. The CDR3 DNA is TGTGCCAGCAGCTTTTCAGTCCAGGGTACCGGGGAGCTGTTTTTT. V and J are TRBV5-6 and TRBJ2-2, with a tentative D call TRBD1 (5 bases). The germline V and J ends were trimmed by 2 bases and 5 bases, with 13 bases remaining between them. The CDR3 contains 15 residues. The germline CDR1 and CDR2 sequences are SGHDT and YYEEEE.

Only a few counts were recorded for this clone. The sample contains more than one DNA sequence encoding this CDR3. CDR3 DNA: TGTGCCTGTCAGGGGGCTTCCTACGAGCAGTACTTC. This translates into CACQGASYEQYF. The rearrangement uses TRBV30 and TRBJ2-7; 8 nucleotides match TRBD1. V lost 6 bases and J lost 1; bases outside the gene matches: 2. CDR1 is GTSNPN, CDR2 SVGIG, per germline (reference sequence). The CDR3 is 12 residues long.

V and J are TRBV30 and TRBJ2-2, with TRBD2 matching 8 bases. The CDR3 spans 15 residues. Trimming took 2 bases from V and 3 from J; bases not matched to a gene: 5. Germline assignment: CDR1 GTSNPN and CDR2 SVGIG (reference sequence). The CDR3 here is CAWSWLAGDTGELFF. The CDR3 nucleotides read TGTGCCTGGAGTTGGCTAGCGGGCGACACCGGGGAGCTGTTTTTT.

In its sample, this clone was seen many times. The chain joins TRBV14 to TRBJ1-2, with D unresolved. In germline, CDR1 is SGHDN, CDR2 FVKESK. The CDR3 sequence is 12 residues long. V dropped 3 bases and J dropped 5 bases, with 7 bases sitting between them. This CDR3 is CASSQRTYGYTF. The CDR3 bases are TGTGCCAGCAGCCAGCGAACTTATGGCTACACCTTC.

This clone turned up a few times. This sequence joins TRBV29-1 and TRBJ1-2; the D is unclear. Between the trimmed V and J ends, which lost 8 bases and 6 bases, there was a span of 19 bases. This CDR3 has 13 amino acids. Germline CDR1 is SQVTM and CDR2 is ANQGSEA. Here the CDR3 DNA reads TGCAGCCTTGGGGAGGCCGCGGTGGATGGCTACACCTTC. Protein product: CSLGEAAVDGYTF.

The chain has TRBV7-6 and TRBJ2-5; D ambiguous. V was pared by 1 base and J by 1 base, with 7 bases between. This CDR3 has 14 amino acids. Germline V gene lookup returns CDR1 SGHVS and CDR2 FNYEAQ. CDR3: CASSLDEVQETQYF. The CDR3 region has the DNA TGTGCCAGCAGCTTAGATGAGGTCCAAGAGACCCAGTACTTC.